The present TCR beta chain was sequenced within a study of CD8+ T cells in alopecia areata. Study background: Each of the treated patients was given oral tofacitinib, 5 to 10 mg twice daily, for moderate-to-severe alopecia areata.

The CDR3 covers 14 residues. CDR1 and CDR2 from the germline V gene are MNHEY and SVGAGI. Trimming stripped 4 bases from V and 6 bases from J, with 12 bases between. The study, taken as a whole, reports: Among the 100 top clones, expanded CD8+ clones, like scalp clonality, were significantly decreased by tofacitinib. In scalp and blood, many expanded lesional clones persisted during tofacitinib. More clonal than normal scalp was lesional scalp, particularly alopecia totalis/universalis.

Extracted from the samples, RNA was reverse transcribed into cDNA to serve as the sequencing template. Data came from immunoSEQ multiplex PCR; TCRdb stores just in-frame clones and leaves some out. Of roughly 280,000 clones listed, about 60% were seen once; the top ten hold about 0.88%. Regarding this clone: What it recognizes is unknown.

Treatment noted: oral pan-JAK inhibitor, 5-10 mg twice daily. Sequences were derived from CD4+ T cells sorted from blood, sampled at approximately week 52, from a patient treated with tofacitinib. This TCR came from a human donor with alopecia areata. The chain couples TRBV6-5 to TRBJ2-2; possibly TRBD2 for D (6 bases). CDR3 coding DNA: TGTGCCAGCAGTTTGTTTAGGGAGGCCGGGGAGCTGTTTTTT. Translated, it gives CASSLFREAGELFF.